This TCR beta chain comes out of a study of blood T cell repertoires in COVID-19. Overall study: Whether acute or convalescent, the COVID-19 samples came from the United States, Italy and Spain.

Participants had their cohort set by participant-reported clinical history. Two negative PCRs, clearance, or symptom resolution had been documented for recovered Cohort 3 donors. V was pared by 5 bases and J by 8 bases, with 15 bases between. Germline CDR1 LNHDA, CDR2 SQIVND (reference sequence). This CDR3 spans 13 amino acids. Original processing notes: Counts of nucleated cells, estimated from reference gene primer amplification, were obtained. Clones were sequenced by immunoSEQ multiplex PCR, and TCRdb holds only the in-frame ones, with some missing. V, J and clone size were drawn from that table, and D and trimming were deduced from the DNA. The sample gives some 330,000 clones, about 87% of which show up once; about 4.7% is in the top ten.

The sequenced material came from PBMCs or T cells enriched from blood (not recorded which). The receptor's source is a young man who had recovered from COVID-19. The chain employs TRBV19 and TRBJ1-2, with D possibly being TRBD1 (6 bases). CDR3 region: CASSFLRGTGYTF. Written as DNA, the CDR3 is TGTGCCAGTAGTTTCCTCAGGGGAACAGGCTACACCTTC. The whole variable domain, remainder taken from reference TRBV19 and TRBJ1-2, is DGGITQSPKYLFRKEGQNVTLSCEQNLNHDAMYWYRQDPGQGLRLIYYSQIVNDFQKGDIAEGYSVSREKKESFPLTVTSAQKNPTAFYLCASSFLRGTGYTFGSGTRLTVV.